One and the same sample provided the 13 T cell receptor beta chains below, sequenced in a study of shared clonotypes between healthy human individuals. Some clones are missing from TCRdb's copy, which holds only in-frame ones; the method was immunoSEQ multiplex PCR. The sample holds 2 million to 2.5 million clones, under 97% seen once. The sequenced material came from naive CD4+ T cells sorted from blood. The subset was: CD45RA+ positively selected. The receptor set was obtained from a man aged 18 to 35 in good health.

V usage is TRBV7-2 and J usage is TRBJ2-7; 8 nucleotides match TRBD2. The germline V gene encodes CDR1 SGHTA and CDR2 FQGNSA. V was pared by 7 bases and J by 4 bases, with 3 bases of the junction left unmatched. The CDR3 spans 12 residues. CDR3 region: CASTRGGYEQYF. The DNA of the CDR3 is TGTGCCAGCACTCGCGGGGGGTACGAGCAGTACTTC.

A single count supports this clone. The chain joins TRBV2 to TRBJ1-6; unclear D gene. V lost 6 bases and J lost 7, with 10 bases in between. The CDR3 covers 13 residues. The germline CDR1 and CDR2 sequences are SNHLY and FYNNEI. The CDR3 DNA reads TGTGCCAGCAGGGGTGAGGAGAATTCACCCCTCCACTTT. The encoded protein is CASRGEENSPLHF. The complete variable domain, with remaining parts taken from reference TRBV2 and TRBJ1-6, reads EPEVTQTPSHQVTQMGQEVILRCVPISNHLYFYWYRQILGQKVEFLVSFYNNEISEKSEIFDDQFSVERPDGSNFTLKIRSTKLEDSAMYFCASRGEENSPLHFGNGTRLTVT.

This chain links TRBV27 with TRBJ1-1; D is possibly TRBD1 (6 bases). Trimming removed 8 bases at V and 0 bases at J, with 16 bases between. The CDR3 is made up of 15 amino acids. Germline CDR1 and CDR2: MNHEY and SMNVEV (reference sequence). CDR3 coding DNA: TGTGCCAGCTGGGAAGGAGACAGGATGAACACTGAAGCTTTCTTT. It specifies CASWEGDRMNTEAFF.

The chain uses TRBV18 and TRBJ1-2, with D unresolved. V lost 5 bases and J 1 base, leaving 14 bases between the germline ends. This CDR3 region has 15 residues. Germline V gives CDR1 KGHSH, CDR2 LQKENI. DNA for the CDR3: TGTGCCAGCTCAATTACGGGCGATATTAACTATGGCTACACCTTC. Translation: CASSITGDINYGYTF.

DNA for the CDR3: TGTGCCAGCAGCTTCAAGGGAGTGGACTATGGCTACACCTTC. This encodes CASSFKGVDYGYTF. The chain combines TRBV5-4 with TRBJ1-2; no reliable D call. CDR1 SGHNT and CDR2 YYREEE come from the germline V gene (reference sequence). The CDR3 sequence is 14 residues long. Trimming left V 2 bases short and J 3 bases short, with 11 bases between. The variable domain in full, completed from reference TRBV5-4 and TRBJ1-2, reads ETGVTQSPTHLIKTRGQQVTLRCSSQSGHNTVSWYQQALGQGPQFIFQYYREEENGRGNFPPRFSGLQFPNYSSELNVNALELDDSALYLCASSFKGVDYGYTFGSGTRLTVV.

The V call is TRBV6-6, the J call TRBJ2-2, with D possibly matching TRBD1 (5 bases). Per germline, CDR1 MNHNY and CDR2 SVGAGI (reference sequence). The CDR3 has 16 residues. V lost 0 bases to trimming and J lost 0 bases, with 8 bases between them. This chain's CDR3 is CASSYSNRPNTGELFF. The CDR3 nucleotides read TGTGCCAGCAGTTACTCCAACAGGCCGAACACCGGGGAGCTGTTTTTT.

The J gene is TRBJ2-7, the V gene TRBV28, with a possible D match to TRBD1 (7 bases). CDR1 MDHEN and CDR2 SYDVKM come from the germline V gene. The CDR3 spans 15 residues. The germline V and J ends were trimmed by 8 bases and 3 bases, with 20 bases remaining between them. CDR3 DNA sequence: TGTGCCAGCGGGACTGGACAGGCCGCCGACTACGAGCAGTACTTC. Encoded protein: CASGTGQAADYEQYF.

The chain couples TRBV11-2 to TRBJ2-3; D might be TRBD1 (6 bases). The germline V gene has CDR1 SGHAT and CDR2 FQNNGV. The CDR3 has 15 amino acids. V dropped 4 bases and J dropped 3 bases, with 14 bases sitting between them. The CDR3 loop reads CASSSGVGGTDTQYF. The CDR3 bases are TGTGCCAGCAGCTCAGGGGTTGGGGGTACAGATACGCAGTATTTT.

The chain links TRBV5-6 to TRBJ2-5; D is undetermined. Between the trimmed V and J ends, which lost 7 bases and 5 bases, there was a span of 9 bases. The CDR3 contains 11 residues. Germline V gene sequence: CDR1 SGHDT, CDR2 YYEEEE. Here the CDR3 DNA reads TGTGCCAGCGGAGCGTTGGAGACCCAGTACTTC. This encodes CASGALETQYF.

This chain links TRBV7-6 with TRBJ1-1; no clear D. Trimming shortened V by 7 bases and J by 0 bases, and 9 bases separated the two germline ends. Germline V gene lookup returns CDR1 SGHVS and CDR2 FNYEAQ. The CDR3 consists of 13 residues. CDR3 in DNA: TGTGCCAGCACCGCCGGCATGAACACTGAAGCTTTCTTT. Protein product: CASTAGMNTEAFF.

This rearrangement joins TRBV18 to TRBJ1-3; a weak D match, TRBD1 (5 bases). CDR3 size: 16 residues. In germline, CDR1 is KGHSH, CDR2 LQKENI. The V end was cut by 3 bases, the J end by 0 bases, with 12 bases between. The CDR3 nucleotides are TGTGCCAGCTCACCGGGACGGCCGCACTCTGGAAACACCATATATTTT. Its translation is CASSPGRPHSGNTIYF.

There are a few counts of this clone. Other DNA sequences of this sample code for an identical CDR3. The J gene is TRBJ2-7, the V gene TRBV6-5, with 10 positions matching TRBD1. Germline loops: CDR1 MNHEY, CDR2 SVGAGI. With V trimmed by 2 bases and J by 1 base, 2 bases remained unmatched. The CDR3 runs 15 residues. The CDR3 bases are TGTGCCAGCAGTTACGACAGGGGGCCGTCCTACGAGCAGTACTTC. Protein: CASSYDRGPSYEQYF.

Note on this clone: The same CDR3 arises from other DNA sequences in this sample as well. The CDR3 protein is CASSPRGSGELFF. Here the CDR3 DNA reads TGTGCCAGCTCACCGAGGGGATCCGGGGAGCTGTTTTTT. V gene TRBV18 combines with J gene TRBJ2-2, with D possibly being TRBD1 or TRBD2 (5 bases each). CDR3 length: 13 residues. Deletions cut 3 bases from V and 6 bases from J, with 8 bases between. In germline, CDR1 is KGHSH, CDR2 LQKENI. Filled out from reference TRBV18 and TRBJ2-2, the complete variable domain reads NAGVMQNPRHLVRRRGQEARLRCSPMKGHSHVYWYRQLPEEGLKFMVYLQKENIIDESGMPKERFSAEFPKEGPSILRIQQVVRGDSAAYFCASSPRGSGELFFGEGSRLTVL.